This T cell receptor (beta chain) is from a study of T-cell reconstitution after alpha-beta-depleted transplantation in children. V shed 5 bases and J 8 bases; nucleotides not matched to a gene: 8. This CDR3 spans 14 amino acids. Germline V gene data show CDR1 as DFQATT and CDR2 as SNEGSKA (reference sequence). Unique molecular identifiers featured in how the TCRbeta library was prepared. TCRdb called the PCR reads again in MiXCR, with one record for every CDR3 protein. The sample includes about 640,000 distinct CDR3 sequences, 16% of them seen just once. The J gene is TRBJ1-4, the V gene TRBV20-1, with 10 positions matching TRBD1. The origin of this receptor is a human donor who donated a stem cell graft to a child with acute myeloid leukemia. Sample: PBMCs from the stem cell graft donor, taken from the stem cell graft. CDR3: CSAVRQGALEKLFF. CDR3 nucleotide sequence: TGCAGTGCTGTTAGACAGGGGGCTTTAGAAAAACTGTTTTTT.